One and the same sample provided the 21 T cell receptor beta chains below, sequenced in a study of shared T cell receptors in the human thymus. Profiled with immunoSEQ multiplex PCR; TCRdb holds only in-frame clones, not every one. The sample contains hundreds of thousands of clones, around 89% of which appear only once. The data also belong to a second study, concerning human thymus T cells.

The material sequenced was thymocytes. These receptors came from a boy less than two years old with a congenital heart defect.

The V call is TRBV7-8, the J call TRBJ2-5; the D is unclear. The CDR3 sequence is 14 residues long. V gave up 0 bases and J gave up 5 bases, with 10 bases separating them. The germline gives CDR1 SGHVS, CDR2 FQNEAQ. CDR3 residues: CASSLARLRETQYF. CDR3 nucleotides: TGTGCCAGCAGCTTAGCGCGGCTTAGGGAGACCCAGTACTTC.

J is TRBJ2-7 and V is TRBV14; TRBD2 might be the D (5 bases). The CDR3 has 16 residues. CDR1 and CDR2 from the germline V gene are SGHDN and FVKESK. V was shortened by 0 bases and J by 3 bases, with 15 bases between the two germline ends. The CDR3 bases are TGTGCCAGCAGCCAAGATAAGCGAGCGGTGTTCTACGAGCAGTACTTC. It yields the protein CASSQDKRAVFYEQYF. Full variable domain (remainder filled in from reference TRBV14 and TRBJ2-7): EAGVTQFPSHSVIEKGQTVTLRCDPISGHDNLYWYRRVMGKEIKFLLHFVKESKQDESGMPNNRFLAERTGGTYSTLKVQPAELEDSGVYFCASSQDKRAVFYEQYFGPGTRLTVT.

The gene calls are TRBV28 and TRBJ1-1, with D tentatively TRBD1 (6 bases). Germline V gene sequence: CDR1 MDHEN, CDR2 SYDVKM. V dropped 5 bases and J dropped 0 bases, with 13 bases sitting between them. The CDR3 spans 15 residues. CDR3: CASSPPGHLNTEAFF. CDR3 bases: TGTGCCAGCAGTCCTCCGGGACATCTGAACACTGAAGCTTTCTTT.

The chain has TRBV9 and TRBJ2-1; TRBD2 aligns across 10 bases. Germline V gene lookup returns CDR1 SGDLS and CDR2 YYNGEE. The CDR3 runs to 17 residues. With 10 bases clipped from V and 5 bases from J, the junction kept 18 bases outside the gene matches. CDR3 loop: CASHGEDGSGGDNEQFF. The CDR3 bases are TGTGCCTCCCACGGAGAGGACGGGAGCGGGGGGGACAATGAGCAGTTCTTC.

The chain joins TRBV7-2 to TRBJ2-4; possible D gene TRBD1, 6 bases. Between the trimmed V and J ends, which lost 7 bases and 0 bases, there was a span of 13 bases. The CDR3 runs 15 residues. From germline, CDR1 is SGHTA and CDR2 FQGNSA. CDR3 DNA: TGTGCCAGCAACATACAGGGCCGAGCCAAAAACATTCAGTACTTC. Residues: CASNIQGRAKNIQYF.

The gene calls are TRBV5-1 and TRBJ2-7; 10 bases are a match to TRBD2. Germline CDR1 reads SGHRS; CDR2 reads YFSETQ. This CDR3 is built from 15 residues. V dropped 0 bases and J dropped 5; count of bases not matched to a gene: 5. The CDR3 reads CASSLAGTSVHEQYF. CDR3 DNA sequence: TGCGCCAGCAGCTTGGCCGGGACTAGCGTCCACGAGCAGTACTTC.

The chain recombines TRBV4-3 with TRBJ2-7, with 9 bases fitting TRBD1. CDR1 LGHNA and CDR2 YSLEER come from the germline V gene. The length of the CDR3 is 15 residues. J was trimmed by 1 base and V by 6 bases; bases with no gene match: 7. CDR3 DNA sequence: TGCGCCAGCAGACCTGACAGGGGGTCATCCTACGAGCAGTACTTC. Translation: CASRPDRGSSYEQYF.

In DNA, the CDR3 is TGTGCCAGCAGTTCCCCCGGGACAGGAAAAGAGACCCAGTACTTC. Translating it yields CASSSPGTGKETQYF. V is TRBV6-6 and J is TRBJ2-5; 8 bases fit TRBD1. V lost 4 bases and J lost 3; bases outside the gene matches: 7. The CDR3 loop spans 15 amino acids. Germline-derived CDR1 and CDR2 are MNHNY and SVGAGI (reference sequence).

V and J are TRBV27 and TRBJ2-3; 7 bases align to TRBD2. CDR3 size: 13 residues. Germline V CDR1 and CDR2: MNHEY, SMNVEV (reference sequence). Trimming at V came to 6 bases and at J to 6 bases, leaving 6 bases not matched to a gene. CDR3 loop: CASSTTSPDTQYF. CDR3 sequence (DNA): TGTGCCAGCAGCACGACTAGCCCGGATACGCAGTATTTT.

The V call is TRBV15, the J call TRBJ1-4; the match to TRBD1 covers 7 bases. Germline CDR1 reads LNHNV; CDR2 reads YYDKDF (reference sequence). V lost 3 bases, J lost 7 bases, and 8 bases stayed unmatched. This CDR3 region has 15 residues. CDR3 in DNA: TGTGCCACCAGCAGCGACAGGGAGATAGTTGAAAAACTGTTTTTT. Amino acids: CATSSDREIVEKLFF.

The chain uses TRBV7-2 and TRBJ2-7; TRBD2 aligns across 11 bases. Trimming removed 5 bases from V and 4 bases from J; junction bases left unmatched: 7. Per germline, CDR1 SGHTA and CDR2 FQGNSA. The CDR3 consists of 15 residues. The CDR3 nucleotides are TGTGCCAGCAGCACCCAGGGACTAGCGGTATACGAGCAGTACTTC. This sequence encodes CASSTQGLAVYEQYF.

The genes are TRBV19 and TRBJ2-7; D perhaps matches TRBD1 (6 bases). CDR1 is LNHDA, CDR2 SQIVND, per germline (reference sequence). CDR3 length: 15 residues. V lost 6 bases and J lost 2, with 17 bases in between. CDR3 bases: TGTGCCAGTAGCCCAGGACAGTCTCAGACCTACGAGCAGTACTTC. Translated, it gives CASSPGQSQTYEQYF.

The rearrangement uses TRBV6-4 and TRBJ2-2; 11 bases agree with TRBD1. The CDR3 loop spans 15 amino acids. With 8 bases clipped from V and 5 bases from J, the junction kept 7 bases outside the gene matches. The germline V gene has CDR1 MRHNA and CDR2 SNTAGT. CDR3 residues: CASALDRGPTGELFF. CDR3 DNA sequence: TGTGCCAGCGCCTTGGACAGGGGGCCTACCGGGGAGCTGTTTTTT.

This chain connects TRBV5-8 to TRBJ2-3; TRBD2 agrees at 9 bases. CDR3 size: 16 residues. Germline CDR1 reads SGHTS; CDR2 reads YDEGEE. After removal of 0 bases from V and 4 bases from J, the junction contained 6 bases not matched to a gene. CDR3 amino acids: CASSLGSGSRADTQYF. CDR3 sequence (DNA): TGTGCCAGCAGCTTGGGTAGCGGGAGTCGGGCAGATACGCAGTATTTT.

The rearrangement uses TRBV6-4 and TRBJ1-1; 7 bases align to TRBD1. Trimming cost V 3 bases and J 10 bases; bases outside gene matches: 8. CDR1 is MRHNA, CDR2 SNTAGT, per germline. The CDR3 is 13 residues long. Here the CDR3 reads CASSEDRPKGAFF. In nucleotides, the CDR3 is TGTGCCAGCAGTGAGGACAGGCCAAAGGGAGCTTTCTTT.

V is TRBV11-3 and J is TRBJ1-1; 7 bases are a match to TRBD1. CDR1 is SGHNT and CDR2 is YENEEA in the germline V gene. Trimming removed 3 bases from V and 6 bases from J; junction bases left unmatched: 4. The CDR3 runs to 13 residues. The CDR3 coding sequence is TGTGCCAGCAGCTTTCTGCAGGGGGCTGAAGCTTTCTTT. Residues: CASSFLQGAEAFF.

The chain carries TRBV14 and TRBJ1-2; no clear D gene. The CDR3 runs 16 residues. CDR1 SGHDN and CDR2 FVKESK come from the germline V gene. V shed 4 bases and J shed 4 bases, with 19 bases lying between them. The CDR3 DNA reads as TGTGCCAGCAGCCCTGCACCATCCCTTGTAGCCTATGGCTACACCTTC. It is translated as CASSPAPSLVAYGYTF.

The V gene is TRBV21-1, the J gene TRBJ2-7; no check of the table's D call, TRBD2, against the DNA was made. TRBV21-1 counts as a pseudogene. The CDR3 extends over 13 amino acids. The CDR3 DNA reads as TGTGCCAGCAGCATGGGACTACCCCTCTGGCAGTACTTC. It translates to CASSMGLPLWQYF.

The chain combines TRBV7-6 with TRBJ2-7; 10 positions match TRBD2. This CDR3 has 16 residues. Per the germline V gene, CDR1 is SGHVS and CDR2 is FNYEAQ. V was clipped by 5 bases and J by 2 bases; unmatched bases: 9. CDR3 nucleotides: TGTGCCAGCAGCCCTTGGACTAGCGGTTCTACCTACGAGCAGTACTTC. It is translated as CASSPWTSGSTYEQYF. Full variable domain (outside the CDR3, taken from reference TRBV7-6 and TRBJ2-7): GAGVSQSPRYKVTKRGQDVALRCDPISGHVSLYWYRQALGQGPEFLTYFNYEAQQDKSGLPNDRFSAERPEGSISTLTIQRTEQRDSAMYRCASSPWTSGSTYEQYFGPGTRLTVT.

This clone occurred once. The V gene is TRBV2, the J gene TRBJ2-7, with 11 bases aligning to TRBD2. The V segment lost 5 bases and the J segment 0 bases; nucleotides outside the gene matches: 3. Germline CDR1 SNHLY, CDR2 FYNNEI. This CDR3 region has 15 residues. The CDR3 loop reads CASSLTSGSSYEQYF. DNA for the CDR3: TGTGCCAGCAGTCTAACTAGCGGGAGCTCCTACGAGCAGTACTTC.

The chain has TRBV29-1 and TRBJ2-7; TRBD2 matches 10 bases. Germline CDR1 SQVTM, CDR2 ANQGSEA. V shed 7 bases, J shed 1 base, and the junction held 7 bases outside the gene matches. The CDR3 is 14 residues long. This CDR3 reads CSAGLADSSYEQYF. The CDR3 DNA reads TGCAGCGCCGGACTAGCGGACTCTTCCTACGAGCAGTACTTC.